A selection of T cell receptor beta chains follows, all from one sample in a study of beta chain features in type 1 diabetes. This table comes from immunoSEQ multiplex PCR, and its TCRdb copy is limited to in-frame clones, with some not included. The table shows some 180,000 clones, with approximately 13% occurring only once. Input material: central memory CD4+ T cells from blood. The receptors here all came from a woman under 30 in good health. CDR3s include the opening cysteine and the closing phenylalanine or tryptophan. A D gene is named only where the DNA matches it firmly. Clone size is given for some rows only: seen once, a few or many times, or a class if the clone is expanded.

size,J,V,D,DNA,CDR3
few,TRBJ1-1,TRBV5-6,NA,TGTGCCAGCAGCTTGGTCCCCTCGGGGACTGAAGCTTTCTTT,CASSLVPSGTEAFF
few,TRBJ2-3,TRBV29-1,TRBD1,TGCAGCGTGGACGACAGGGGGCGGACAGATACGCAGTATTTT,CSVDDRGRTDTQYF
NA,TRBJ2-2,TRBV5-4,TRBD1,TGTGCCAGCAGCCGTGCTGGGACAGGGAACACCGGGGAGCTGTTTTTT,CASSRAGTGNTGELFF
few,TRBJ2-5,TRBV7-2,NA,TGTGCCAGCAGCTTAGGATTCCGGCAAGGGGCCATGGGAGAGACCCAGTACTTC,CASSLGFRQGAMGETQYF
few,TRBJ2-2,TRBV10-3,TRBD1,TGTGCCATCAGCCGGGACAGTCACACCGGGGAGCTGTTTTTT,CAISRDSHTGELFF
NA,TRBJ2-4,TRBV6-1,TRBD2,TGTGCCAGCAGTGAACTAGCGGGGGCCTCCAAAAACATTCAGTACTTC,CASSELAGASKNIQYF
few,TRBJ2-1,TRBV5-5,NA,TGTGCCAGCAGCTCCGAACAGGTTTATGAGCAGTTCTTC,CASSSEQVYEQFF
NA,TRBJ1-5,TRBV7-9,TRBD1,TGTGCCAGCAGCGAAGACAGGGACGGTCGACATCAGCCCCAGCATTTT,CASSEDRDGRHQPQHF
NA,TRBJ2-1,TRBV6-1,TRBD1,TGTGCCAGCAGTGTACAGGGGGCAGGCAATGAGCAGTTCTTC,CASSVQGAGNEQFF
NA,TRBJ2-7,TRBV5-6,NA,TGTGCCAGCAGCCAGACTCAGGGATCGTACGAGCAGTACTTC,CASSQTQGSYEQYF
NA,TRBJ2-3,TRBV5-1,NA,TGCGCCAGCAGCTTCGAGACTAGAGTCGGTGCAGATACGCAGTATTTT,CASSFETRVGADTQYF
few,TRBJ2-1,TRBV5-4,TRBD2,TGTGCCAGCAGCTTGAGCATTGGACTAGCGGGAGGTAATGAGCAGTTCTTC,CASSLSIGLAGGNEQFF
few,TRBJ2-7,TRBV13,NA,TGTGCCAGCAGCTTAGCCTCTGTGCGTTACTCCTACGAGCAGTACTTC,CASSLASVRYSYEQYF
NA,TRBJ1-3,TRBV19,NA,TGTGCCGGATCGCCGAGGGATGGAAACACCATATATTTT,CAGSPRDGNTIYF
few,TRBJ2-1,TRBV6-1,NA,TGTGCCAGCAGCGATGAGGACTATGCAAGACAGTTCTTC,CASSDEDYARQFF
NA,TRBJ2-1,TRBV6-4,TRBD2,TGTGCCAGCAGTGACAGGGCTAGCGGGAGTAATGAGCAGTTCTTC,CASSDRASGSNEQFF
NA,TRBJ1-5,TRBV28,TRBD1,TGTGCCAGCATAGGGGGCTCCAATCAGCCCCAGCATTTT,CASIGGSNQPQHF
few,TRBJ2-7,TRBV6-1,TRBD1,TGTGCCAGCATTTGGGACAGGGGTCTCTCCTACGAGCAGTACTTC,CASIWDRGLSYEQYF
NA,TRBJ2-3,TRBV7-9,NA,TGTGCCAGCAGCTTAGGCGGATCAGATACGCAGTATTTT,CASSLGGSDTQYF
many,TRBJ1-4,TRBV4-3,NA,TGCGCCAGCAGCCAAGAGCGCAGGGTCCACGAAAAACTGTTTTTT,CASSQERRVHEKLFF
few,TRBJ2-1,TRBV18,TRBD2,TGTGCCAGCTCACCTTGGACTAGCGGGAGAGGCGTTGAGCAGTTCTTC,CASSPWTSGRGVEQFF
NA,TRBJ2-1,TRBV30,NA,TGTGCCTGGAGTGTAGGTAGCGGATACTACAATGAGCAGTTCTTC,CAWSVGSGYYNEQFF
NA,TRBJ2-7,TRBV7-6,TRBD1,TGTGCCAGCAGCTTAGGGACAGGGGGAGTAAGCGAGCAGTACTTC,CASSLGTGGVSEQYF
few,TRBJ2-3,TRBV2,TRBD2,TGTGCCAGCAGCCGACGACTAGCGGAAAGGGGAGATACGCAGTATTTT,CASSRRLAERGDTQYF
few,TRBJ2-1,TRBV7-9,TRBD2,TGTGCCAGCAGCCCCCCCGGGGGGTGGGGCAATGAGCAGTTCTTC,CASSPPGGWGNEQFF
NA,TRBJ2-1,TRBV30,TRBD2,TGTGCCTGGAGTGCGGCCGGGACTAGCGGGTACAATGAGCAGTTCTTC,CAWSAAGTSGYNEQFF
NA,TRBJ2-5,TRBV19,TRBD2,TGTGCCAGTACCGAGCCCGGGGGGGTTAAGACCCAGTACTTC,CASTEPGGVKTQYF
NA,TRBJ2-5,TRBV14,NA,TGTGCCAGCAGCCAAGCACGAGGCCAAGAGACCCAGTACTTC,CASSQARGQETQYF
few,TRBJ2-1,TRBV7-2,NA,TGTGCCAGCAGCTTAGTGGGGCCGCCCAATGAGCAGTTCTTC,CASSLVGPPNEQFF
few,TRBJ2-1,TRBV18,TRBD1,TGTGCCAGCTCACCGGGACAGTTGAGGCAGTTCTTC,CASSPGQLRQFF
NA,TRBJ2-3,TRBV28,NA,TGTGCCAGCACCAATCCCTATTTCCCAGATACGCAGTATTTT,CASTNPYFPDTQYF
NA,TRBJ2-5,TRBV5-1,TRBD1,TGCGCCAGCAGCTTGGGACAGGGGAATAGGGAGACCCAGTACTTC,CASSLGQGNRETQYF
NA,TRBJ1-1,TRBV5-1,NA,TGCGCCAGCAGCTTGTATCGGGGAGGAAGGGAAGCTTTCTTT,CASSLYRGGREAFF
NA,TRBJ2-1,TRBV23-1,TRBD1,TGCGCCAGCAGTCTGACAGGGGGCTGGAATGAGCAGTTCTTC,CASSLTGGWNEQFF
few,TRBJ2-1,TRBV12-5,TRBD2,TGTGCTAGTGGTGGGGAGGGGCTAAATGAGCAGTTCTTC,CASGGEGLNEQFF
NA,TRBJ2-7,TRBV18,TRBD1,TGTGCCAGCTCACCGAGGGACAGGGCCTACGAGCAGTACTTC,CASSPRDRAYEQYF
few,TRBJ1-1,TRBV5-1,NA,TGCGCCAGCAGCTCGAATCCAGGGGAAATGAACACTGAAGCTTTCTTT,CASSSNPGEMNTEAFF
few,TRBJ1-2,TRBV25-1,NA,TGTGCCAGCCGTAACGACGGAGACTATGGCTACACCTTC,CASRNDGDYGYTF
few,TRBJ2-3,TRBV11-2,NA,TGTGCCAGCAGCTACGGTAGAGCGCGGGGACAGAAGACAGATACGCAGTATTTT,CASSYGRARGQKTDTQYF
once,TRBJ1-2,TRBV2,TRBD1,TGTGCCAGCAGGGCCGGACAGGGCTGGGAGGGTGGCACCTTC,CASRAGQGWEGGTF
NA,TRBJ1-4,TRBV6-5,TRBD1,TGTGCCAGCACGAGAGGGGGCCATGAAAAACTGTTTTTT,CASTRGGHEKLFF
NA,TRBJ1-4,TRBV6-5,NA,TGTGCCAGCAGGGGCTTTGCAACTAATGAAAAACTGTTTTTT,CASRGFATNEKLFF
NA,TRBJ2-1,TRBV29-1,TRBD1,TGCAGCGTGCAGGGGGCTAATGAGCAGTTCTTC,CSVQGANEQFF
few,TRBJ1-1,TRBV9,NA,TGTGCCAGCAGTACAGGGATGGTCACTGAAGCTTTCTTT,CASSTGMVTEAFF
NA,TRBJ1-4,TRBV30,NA,TGTGCCTGGAGTGGGAGGAGATCTAATGAAAAACTGTTTTTT,CAWSGRRSNEKLFF
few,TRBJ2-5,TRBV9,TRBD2,TGTGCCAGCAGCCCCACGCGGACTAGCGGGAGGGTGGAGACCCAGTACTTC,CASSPTRTSGRVETQYF
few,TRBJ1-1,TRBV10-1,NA,TGCGCCAGCAGTTCCCAGGGCGTTACTGAAGCTTTCTTT,CASSSQGVTEAFF
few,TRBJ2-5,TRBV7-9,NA,TGTGCCAGCAGCTTAGTTCTGGGGCTCCAAGAGACCCAGTACTTC,CASSLVLGLQETQYF